This T cell receptor (beta chain) originates from a study of cytomegalovirus exposure and HLA in healthy donors. The PCR employed 60 Vbeta primers together with 13 Jbeta primers. Sequencing was performed with immunoSEQ multiplex PCR; in TCRdb, only in-frame clones are kept and a portion is missing. The table lists approximately 140,000 clones, 75% to 80% of them singletons, with 5% to 8% in the top ten. Regarding the study as a whole: Follow-up analysis later connected one missense variant in DCLRE1C with trimming of TCR beta V- and J-genes. Association with HLA alleles at 0.05 false discovery rate was found for around 17,000 TCR beta sequences in a later analysis. Later on, an analysis found that several of the most significant clusters appeared to be linked to common viral pathogens, which included parvovirus B19. Sequencing had likely introduced a cluster of highly shared sequence variants as an artifact.

This clone was seen only a few times. Antigen unknown. CDR3 size: 14 residues. Germline V gene lookup returns CDR1 SGHRS and CDR2 YFSETQ. The V gene end was trimmed by 4 bases and the J gene end by 6 bases; junction bases not matched to a gene: 7. The chain has TRBV5-1 and TRBJ2-3; 8 nucleotides match TRBD2. The origin of this receptor is a woman between 40 and 55 years old in good health and CMV-seropositive. Sequenced material: PBMCs. For the CDR3, the DNA is TGCGCCAGCAGCCCCTTGGGGACTAGGGATACGCAGTATTTT. The encoded protein is CASSPLGTRDTQYF.